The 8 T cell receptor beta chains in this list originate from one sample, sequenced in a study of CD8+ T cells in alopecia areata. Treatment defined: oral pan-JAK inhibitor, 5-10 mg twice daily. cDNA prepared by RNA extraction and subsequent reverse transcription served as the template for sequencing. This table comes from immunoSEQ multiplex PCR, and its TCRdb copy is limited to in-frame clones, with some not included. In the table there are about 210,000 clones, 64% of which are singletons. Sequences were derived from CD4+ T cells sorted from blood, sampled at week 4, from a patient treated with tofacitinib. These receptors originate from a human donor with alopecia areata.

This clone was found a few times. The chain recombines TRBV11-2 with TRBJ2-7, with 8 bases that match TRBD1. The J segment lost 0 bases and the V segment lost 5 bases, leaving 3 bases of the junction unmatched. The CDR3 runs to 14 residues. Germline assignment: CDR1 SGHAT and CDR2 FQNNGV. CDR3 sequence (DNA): TGTGCCAGCAGCCCCCAGGGGGCCTCCTACGAGCAGTACTTC. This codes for CASSPQGASYEQYF.

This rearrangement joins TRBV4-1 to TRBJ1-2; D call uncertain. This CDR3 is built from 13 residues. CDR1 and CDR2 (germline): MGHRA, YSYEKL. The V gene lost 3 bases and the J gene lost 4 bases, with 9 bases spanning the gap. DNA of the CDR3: TGCGCCAGCAGCCAGGACGGCCGCTATGGCTACACCTTC. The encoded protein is CASSQDGRYGYTF.

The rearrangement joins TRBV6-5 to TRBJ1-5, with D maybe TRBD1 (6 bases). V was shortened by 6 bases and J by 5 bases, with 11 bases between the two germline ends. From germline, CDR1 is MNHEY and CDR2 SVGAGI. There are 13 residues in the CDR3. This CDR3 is CASRPDRYQPQHF. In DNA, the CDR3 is TGTGCCAGCAGGCCGGACAGATATCAGCCCCAGCATTTT.

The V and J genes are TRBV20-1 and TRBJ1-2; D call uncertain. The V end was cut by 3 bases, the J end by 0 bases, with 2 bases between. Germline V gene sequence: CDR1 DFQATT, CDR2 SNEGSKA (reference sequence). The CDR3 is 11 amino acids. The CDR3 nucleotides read TGCAGTGCTAGTGCTAACTATGGCTACACCTTC. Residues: CSASANYGYTF.

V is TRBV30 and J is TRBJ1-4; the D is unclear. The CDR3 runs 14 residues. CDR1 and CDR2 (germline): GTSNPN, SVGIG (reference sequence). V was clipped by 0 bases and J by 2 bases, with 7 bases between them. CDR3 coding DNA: TGTGCCTGGAGTGTAATGAGGACTAATGAAAAACTGTTTTTT. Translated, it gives CAWSVMRTNEKLFF.

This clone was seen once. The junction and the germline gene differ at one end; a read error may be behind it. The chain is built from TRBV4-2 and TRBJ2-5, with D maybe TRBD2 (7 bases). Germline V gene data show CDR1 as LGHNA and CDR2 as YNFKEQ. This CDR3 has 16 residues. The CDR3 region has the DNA TGTGCCGGCAGCCATAGCGGGCCAGGGGCAGGGCAGACCCAGTACTTC. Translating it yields CAGSHSGPGAGQTQYF.

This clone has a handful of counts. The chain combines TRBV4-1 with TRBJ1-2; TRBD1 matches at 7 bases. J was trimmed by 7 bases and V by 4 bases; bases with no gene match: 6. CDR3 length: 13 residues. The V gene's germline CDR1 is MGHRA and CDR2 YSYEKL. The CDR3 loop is CASSRETGTGYTF. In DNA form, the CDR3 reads TGCGCCAGCAGCCGAGAGACAGGGACTGGCTACACCTTC.

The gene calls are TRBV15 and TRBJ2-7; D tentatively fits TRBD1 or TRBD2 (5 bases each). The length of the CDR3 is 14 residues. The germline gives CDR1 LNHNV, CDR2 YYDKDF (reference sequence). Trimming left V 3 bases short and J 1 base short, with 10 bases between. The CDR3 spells CATSSRDGSYEQYF. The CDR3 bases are TGTGCCACCAGCAGCCGGGACGGGTCCTACGAGCAGTACTTC.